The 30 T cell receptor beta chains reported below all come from one sample, sequenced in a study of spatial heterogeneity in lung cancer. MiXCR was run by TCRdb on the 5' RACE reads, yielding one entry per CDR3 protein. The table shows under 100,000 distinct CDR3 sequences, with approximately 8.6% occurring only once. As to time point: sample taken at primary tumor resection. Whole RNA, which was extracted from tumor, nontumor lung tissue or frozen PBMC, was sequenced without any cell sorting. Material: PBMCs, obtained at surgery. The receptors were sampled from a male donor with early-stage non-small cell lung cancer.

The V call is TRBV5-1, the J call TRBJ2-7, with 8 bases identical to TRBD1. Germline CDR1 and CDR2: SGHRS and YFSETQ. Germline trimming cut 5 bases from V and 4 bases from J; bases unmatched to any gene: 8. This CDR3 spans 14 amino acids. The CDR3 DNA sequence: TGCGCCAGCAGGACCGGGACAGGCCCATACGAGCAGTACTTC. Residues: CASRTGTGPYEQYF.

The chain is built from TRBV28 and TRBJ2-5, with D hard to call. Germline V lookup: CDR1 MDHEN, CDR2 SYDVKM. The CDR3 has 14 amino acids. V lost 0 bases, J lost 4 bases, and 9 bases lay in between. This CDR3 is CASSLWPGGETQYF. The CDR3 coding sequence is TGTGCCAGCAGTTTATGGCCCGGCGGAGAGACCCAGTACTTC.

This clonotype was recorded a few times. V and J are TRBV7-2 and TRBJ1-1; TRBD1 aligns across 7 bases. Per the germline V gene, CDR1 is SGHTA and CDR2 is FQGNSA. The V and J ends lost 3 bases and 4 bases, in that order; junction bases with no gene match: 8. CDR3 length: 15 amino acids. The CDR3 loop is CASSFKGAPPTEAFF. Written as DNA, the CDR3 is TGTGCCAGCAGCTTTAAGGGGGCGCCGCCCACTGAAGCTTTCTTT.

This clonotype turned up a few times. The V and J genes are TRBV11-1 and TRBJ1-1, with a tentative D call TRBD1 (6 bases). Trimming stripped 5 bases from V and 0 bases from J, with 16 bases between. The CDR3 totals 16 residues. Germline V gene data show CDR1 as SGHAT and CDR2 as FQDESV (reference sequence). The CDR3 loop reads CASSLTGALMNTEAFF. Written as DNA, the CDR3 is TGTGCCAGCAGCCTGACAGGCGCCCTCATGAACACTGAAGCTTTCTTT. Full variable domain (remainder filled in from reference TRBV11-1 and TRBJ1-1): EAEVAQSPRYKITEKSQAVAFWCDPISGHATLYWYRQILGQGPELLVQFQDESVVDDSQLPKDRFSAERLKGVDSTLKIQPAELGDSAMYLCASSLTGALMNTEAFFGQGTRLTVV.

This clonotype was detected ten times or more. This chain's CDR3 is CASSSLAEGYEQYF. The CDR3 DNA sequence: TGTGCCAGCAGCTCCCTAGCGGAGGGGTACGAGCAGTACTTC. This chain connects TRBV7-9 to TRBJ2-7, with 7 bases matching TRBD2. The CDR3 covers 14 residues. V dropped 4 bases and J dropped 4; count of bases not matched to a gene: 7. Germline lookup yields CDR1 SEHNR and CDR2 FQNEAQ (reference sequence).

This clonotype has a count of ten or more. This chain joins TRBV5-1 and TRBJ1-2; D possibly corresponds to TRBD1 (6 bases). The V end lost 7 bases, the J end lost 3 bases, and 10 bases lay between the germline ends. The germline CDR1 and CDR2 sequences are SGHRS and YFSETQ. The CDR3 sequence is 12 residues long. CDR3 loop: CASRTADYGYTF. The DNA of the CDR3 is TGCGCCAGCCGGACAGCCGACTATGGCTACACCTTC.

Ten or more counts support this clonotype. The rearrangement links TRBV12-3 or TRBV12-4 to TRBJ2-5, with a tentative D call TRBD2 (6 bases). This CDR3 has 14 amino acids. V lost 0 bases, J lost 4 bases, and 9 bases lay in between. CDR3 protein: CASSLAGGPETQYF. DNA of the CDR3: TGTGCCAGCAGTTTAGCGGGAGGTCCAGAGACCCAGTACTTC.

The gene calls are TRBV14 and TRBJ2-7; D perhaps matches TRBD1 (6 bases). The CDR3 runs to 16 residues. Looked up from germline, CDR1 is SGHDN and CDR2 is FVKESK. V lost 0 bases and J 2 bases, leaving 14 bases between the germline ends. This CDR3 is CASSQDYRALPYEQYF. DNA for the CDR3: TGTGCCAGCAGCCAAGATTACAGGGCTCTTCCCTACGAGCAGTACTTC.

The chain is built from TRBV20-1 and TRBJ1-5; D is unclear. Per germline, CDR1 DFQATT and CDR2 SNEGSKA (reference sequence). V was shortened by 3 bases and J by 1 base, with 10 bases between the two germline ends. The length of the CDR3 is 14 residues. CDR3 region: CSASGGRSNQPQHF. The CDR3 DNA reads as TGCAGTGCTAGTGGCGGGCGAAGCAATCAGCCCCAGCATTTT.

This clonotype was found many times. The chain carries TRBV18 and TRBJ2-3; the match to TRBD2 covers 9 bases. The germline V gene encodes CDR1 KGHSH and CDR2 LQKENI. Trimming at V came to 6 bases and at J to 4 bases, leaving 14 bases not matched to a gene. The CDR3 spans 17 residues. CDR3: CASSPGLATTRSDTQYF. The CDR3 DNA sequence: TGTGCCAGCTCCCCAGGACTAGCGACAACGAGGTCAGATACGCAGTATTTT.

The V gene is TRBV7-2, the J gene TRBJ2-2; D remains ambiguous. This CDR3 is built from 14 residues. Germline CDR1 reads SGHTA; CDR2 reads FQGNSA. Trimming left V 4 bases short and J 7 bases short, with 13 bases between. CDR3 sequence reads: CASSSRLAGGELFF. Here the CDR3 DNA reads TGTGCCAGCAGCTCCCGGTTAGCTGGCGGGGAGCTGTTTTTT.

This clonotype turned up a few times. V gene TRBV29-1 combines with J gene TRBJ1-5; 7 nucleotides match TRBD1. CDR3 size: 13 residues. V trimming: 6 bases; J trimming: 7 bases; junction bases outside the gene matches: 9. The germline V gene encodes CDR1 SQVTM and CDR2 ANQGSEA. The CDR3 coding sequence is TGCAGCGTACGAGAGGGGGCCGGGCAGCCCCAGCATTTT. As protein: CSVREGAGQPQHF.

This clonotype appeared a few times. The V call is TRBV20-1, the J call TRBJ1-5, with D possibly TRBD1 on 5 matching bases. The CDR3 has 16 residues. Trimming left V 3 bases short and J 3 bases short, with 18 bases between. The V gene's germline CDR1 is DFQATT and CDR2 SNEGSKA (reference sequence). CDR3 coding DNA: TGCAGTGCTAGGCCGGGGACGGGTGGATACAATCAGCCCCAGCATTTT. This codes for CSARPGTGGYNQPQHF.

This clonotype has a handful of counts. The V and J genes are TRBV6-5 and TRBJ2-3, with D possibly being TRBD2 (6 bases). The V end lost 2 bases, the J end lost 3 bases, and 9 bases lay between the germline ends. The CDR3 length is 14 residues. Germline CDR1 is MNHEY and CDR2 is SVGAGI. The chain's CDR3 is CASSYGLATDTQYF. In nucleotides, the CDR3 is TGTGCCAGCAGTTACGGGCTAGCGACAGATACGCAGTATTTT.

The table lists this clonotype with a few counts. The chain links TRBV5-1 to TRBJ2-2, with 7 bases that match TRBD2. Germline CDR1 is SGHRS and CDR2 is YFSETQ. V trimming: 5 bases; J trimming: 2 bases; junction bases outside the gene matches: 6. The CDR3 runs 15 residues. The CDR3 region is CASSIGTKNTGELFF. The CDR3 bases are TGCGCCAGCAGTATCGGGACTAAAAACACCGGGGAGCTGTTTTTT.

This sequence joins TRBV18 and TRBJ2-7; D is tentatively TRBD1 or TRBD2 (5 bases each). From germline, CDR1 is KGHSH and CDR2 LQKENI. The length of the CDR3 is 15 residues. The V and J ends lost 4 bases and 2 bases respectively, with 15 bases between them. CDR3: CASSLGRQTTYEQYF. The DNA of the CDR3 is TGTGCCAGCTCACTGGGACGACAGACCACCTACGAGCAGTACTTC.

Only a few counts were recorded for this clonotype. This chain joins TRBV20-1 and TRBJ2-5; 10 nucleotides line up with TRBD2. Germline V CDR1 and CDR2: DFQATT, SNEGSKA (reference sequence). CDR3 length equals 14 residues. Losses at the gene ends were 0 bases for V and 4 bases for J; bases not matched to a gene: 2. The CDR3 here is CSARDSSGRETQYF. The CDR3, as DNA: TGCAGTGCTAGAGATTCTAGCGGGAGAGAGACCCAGTACTTC.

Ten or more counts support this clonotype. This rearrangement joins TRBV7-9 to TRBJ2-3; perhaps TRBD2 as D (6 bases). This CDR3 has 12 amino acids. Germline loops: CDR1 SEHNR, CDR2 FQNEAQ (reference sequence). Trimming cost V 8 bases and J 3 bases, with 9 bases left between them. The CDR3 nucleotides are TGTGCCAGCGAGCGGGCAACAGATACGCAGTATTTT. This codes for CASERATDTQYF.

This clonotype was observed many times. The J gene is TRBJ2-3, the V gene TRBV20-1; no definite D call. Germline V gene sequence: CDR1 DFQATT, CDR2 SNEGSKA (reference sequence). V was pared by 6 bases and J by 6 bases, with 10 bases between. The CDR3 loop spans 11 amino acids. The chain's CDR3 is CSAEDTDTQYF. As DNA, the CDR3 is TGCAGTGCCGAAGACACCGATACGCAGTATTTT.

This clonotype was seen a handful of times. This rearrangement joins TRBV5-1 to TRBJ1-2; D remains unclear. The CDR3 length is 14 residues. Germline CDR1 reads SGHRS; CDR2 reads YFSETQ. V lost 0 bases to trimming and J lost 6 bases, with 12 bases between them. CDR3 sequence (DNA): TGCGCCAGCAGCTTGGCCCCCACTGGGGATGGCTACACCTTC. As protein: CASSLAPTGDGYTF.

This clonotype was picked up many times. The CDR3 protein is CASSLVRVNTEAFF. The CDR3 region has the DNA TGTGCCAGCAGCTTGGTCAGGGTGAACACTGAAGCTTTCTTT. This chain links TRBV5-6 with TRBJ1-1; D is possibly TRBD1 (5 bases). Trimming removed 0 bases at V and 0 bases at J, with 6 bases between. CDR1 is SGHDT, CDR2 YYEEEE, per germline. The CDR3 consists of 14 residues.

The table lists this clonotype with a few counts. The chain employs TRBV28 and TRBJ2-7, with 8 bases fitting TRBD2. J gave up 2 bases and V 6 bases, and 6 bases lay outside the gene matches. Per the germline V gene, CDR1 is MDHEN and CDR2 is SYDVKM. CDR3 length: 14 residues. The CDR3 DNA follows: TGTGCCAGCAGGGAGACTAGCGCAACCTACGAGCAGTACTTC. This encodes CASRETSATYEQYF.

This clonotype was detected a few times. V usage is TRBV6-6 and J usage is TRBJ2-3; TRBD1 might be the D (6 bases). V lost 4 bases and J 5 bases, leaving 16 bases between the germline ends. Germline CDR1 reads MNHNY; CDR2 reads SVGAGI (reference sequence). CDR3 length: 15 residues. CDR3 sequence: CASSSSRGIKDTQYF. The CDR3 DNA reads as TGTGCCAGCAGTTCCAGCAGGGGAATAAAAGATACGCAGTATTTT.

Note on this clonotype: The CDR3 ends on some other residue instead of the conserved phenylalanine or tryptophan, so this is likely a read error. This chain uses TRBV5-1 with TRBJ2-7; 10 bases agree with TRBD1. With 4 bases clipped from V and 0 bases from J, the junction kept 4 bases outside the gene matches. CDR1 and CDR2 (germline): SGHRS, YFSETQ. This CDR3 is 15 amino acids long. The CDR3 loop reads CASSGQGGSSYEQYS. CDR3 in DNA: TGCGCCAGCAGCGGACAGGGGGGAAGCTCCTACGAGCAGTACTCC.

The genes are TRBV10-3 and TRBJ2-3; TRBD1 might be the D (6 bases). Germline assignment: CDR1 ENHRY and CDR2 SYGVKD. There are 13 residues in the CDR3. Trimming took 7 bases from V and 4 from J, leaving 12 bases between them. This CDR3 is CAIKGGPADTQYF. The CDR3 DNA reads TGTGCCATCAAAGGGGGACCTGCAGATACGCAGTATTTT.

This clonotype was seen only a few times. The chain links TRBV5-4 to TRBJ2-7; 10 bases match TRBD1. The CDR3 consists of 14 residues. Germline assignment: CDR1 SGHNT and CDR2 YYREEE (reference sequence). V lost 4 bases and J lost 6; bases outside the gene matches: 7. In DNA, the CDR3 is TGTGCCAGCAGCGGGCGGACAGGGGGTTCCGAGCAGTACTTC. Its protein product is CASSGRTGGSEQYF.

The chain has TRBV2 and TRBJ2-7; D may be TRBD1 (6 bases). V gave up 7 bases and J gave up 0 bases, with 13 bases separating them. CDR3 length: 14 residues. Germline-derived CDR1 and CDR2 are SNHLY and FYNNEI. CDR3 amino acids: CASTMGAASYEQYF. DNA for the CDR3: TGTGCCAGCACCATGGGGGCGGCCTCCTACGAGCAGTACTTC.

This clonotype was observed a few times. The chain is built from TRBV20-1 and TRBJ2-7; TRBD2 matches 11 bases. Germline V gene sequence: CDR1 DFQATT, CDR2 SNEGSKA (reference sequence). The J segment lost 5 bases and the V segment lost 2 bases, leaving 5 bases of the junction unmatched. The CDR3 sequence is 14 residues long. The CDR3 protein is CSARNSGGADEQYF. In DNA, the CDR3 is TGCAGTGCTAGAAATAGCGGGGGGGCAGACGAGCAGTACTTC.

This clonotype was recorded at least ten times. This sequence joins TRBV20-1 and TRBJ2-7, with a possible D match to TRBD1 (5 bases). CDR3 size: 13 residues. Trimming took 4 bases from V and 0 from J, leaving 10 bases between them. Germline V CDR1 and CDR2: DFQATT, SNEGSKA (reference sequence). The CDR3 nucleotides read TGCAGTGCTATACAGGTTGACTCCTACGAGCAGTACTTC. Protein product: CSAIQVDSYEQYF.

This clonotype was seen a handful of times. Given the absence of the conserved phenylalanine or tryptophan at the CDR3 end, a read error is likely. The J gene is TRBJ2-4, the V gene TRBV2; maybe TRBD1 (8 bases). CDR3 length: 14 amino acids. Trimming took off 3 bases at V and 7 bases at J, with 13 bases between the two ends. CDR1 is SNHLY and CDR2 is FYNNEI in the germline V gene. CDR3: CASSDTGGGNIQYS. The CDR3 coding sequence is TGTGCCAGCAGTGATACAGGGGGAGGGAACATTCAGTACTCC.